The 18 T cell receptor beta chains below were found in one sample sequenced in a study of blood T cell repertoires in COVID-19. Sequenced by immunoSEQ multiplex PCR; TCRdb stores in-frame clones only, minus some. In the table there are some 220,000 clones, under 90% of which are singletons. Source material: peripheral blood. The receptors come from a woman aged 80 or over with active or convalescent COVID-19.

V is TRBV6-5 and J is TRBJ1-1; D perhaps matches TRBD1 (5 bases). The CDR3 has 13 amino acids. With 9 bases removed from V and 4 bases from J, the gap between germline ends came to 15 bases. Germline V gives CDR1 MNHEY, CDR2 SVGAGI. CDR3 DNA sequence: TGTGCCAGTCGGATCGGGGGGGGCACTGAAGCTTTCTTT. Translation: CASRIGGGTEAFF.

This chain joins TRBV12-3 or TRBV12-4 and TRBJ1-5; D gene ambiguous. The CDR3 runs to 13 residues. Trimming cost V 6 bases and J 7 bases, with 13 bases left between them. CDR3 sequence: CASSLGSPQPQHF. CDR3 nucleotide sequence: TGTGCCAGCAGCCTGGGGAGTCCCCAGCCCCAGCATTTT.

The chain employs TRBV4-2 and TRBJ1-2; 7 nucleotides match TRBD1. The V gene end was trimmed by 0 bases and the J gene end by 3 bases; junction bases not matched to a gene: 7. Looked up from germline, CDR1 is LGHNA and CDR2 is YNFKEQ. The CDR3 totals 16 residues. CDR3 residues: CASSQDLGDSYYGYTF. The CDR3 DNA sequence: TGTGCCAGCAGCCAAGACCTCGGGGACAGCTACTATGGCTACACCTTC.

This clone was seen just once. The genes are TRBV5-1 and TRBJ2-2, with unresolved D. The CDR3 spans 14 residues. The germline CDR1 and CDR2 sequences are SGHRS and YFSETQ. V shed 4 bases and J shed 0 bases, with 7 bases lying between them. The CDR3 reads CASSPDTNTGELFF. The CDR3 DNA reads as TGCGCCAGCAGCCCCGACACGAACACCGGGGAGCTGTTTTTT.

This clone has a handful of counts. The V and J genes are TRBV3-1 (or the pseudogene TRBV3-2) and TRBJ1-6; 8 nucleotides match TRBD1. The germline CDR1 and CDR2 sequences are LGHDT and YNNKEL (reference sequence). CDR3 length equals 15 residues. Trimming cost V 3 bases and J 8 bases; bases outside gene matches: 6. The CDR3 coding sequence is TGTGCCAGCAGCCAGGGACAGGTGGAATATTCACCCCTCCACTTT. Translated: CASSQGQVEYSPLHF.

The V call is TRBV6-5, the J call TRBJ1-1; a possible D gene is TRBD1 (5 bases). Trimming shortened V by 5 bases and J by 5 bases, and 15 bases separated the two germline ends. This CDR3 has 14 amino acids. Germline V gene sequence: CDR1 MNHEY, CDR2 SVGAGI. In DNA, the CDR3 is TGTGCCAGCAGTATAACCCAGGGTCGGACTGAAGCTTTCTTT. Translation: CASSITQGRTEAFF.

Only one count was recorded for this clone. The junction departs from the called germline gene at one end, perhaps through a read error. The chain combines TRBV24-1 with TRBJ2-3, with D perhaps matching TRBD2 (6 bases). CDR1 is KGHDR, CDR2 SFDVKD, per germline. The CDR3 extends over 17 amino acids. As DNA, the CDR3 is TGTGCCACCAGTGATTCCCGGGGCGGGGTAAGCAGAGATACGCAGTATTTT. Residues: CATSDSRGGVSRDTQYF.

The chain couples TRBV27 to TRBJ1-2; D ambiguous. Trimming cost V 1 base and J 8 bases, with 14 bases left between them. CDR1 MNHEY and CDR2 SMNVEV come from the germline V gene (reference sequence). CDR3 size: 14 residues. This CDR3 is CASSLFPGSLGYTF. The DNA for the CDR3 is TGTGCCAGCAGTTTATTTCCTGGCTCCCTGGGCTACACCTTC.

For the CDR3, the DNA is TGTGCCAGCAGCCCCGGGACAGCCACTAACTATGGCTACACCTTC. Amino acid sequence: CASSPGTATNYGYTF. V is TRBV5-8 and J is TRBJ1-2; 7 bases map to TRBD1. V shed 4 bases and J 0 bases; nucleotides not matched to a gene: 6. The CDR3 sequence is 15 residues long. Germline V gives CDR1 SGHTS, CDR2 YDEGEE. The full variable domain, in which reference TRBV5-8 and TRBJ1-2 provide the parts outside the CDR3, is EAGVTQSPTHLIKTRGQQATLRCSPISGHTSVYWYQQALGLGLQFLLWYDEGEERNRGNFPPRFSGRQFPNYSSELNVNALELEDSALYLCASSPGTATNYGYTFGSGTRLTVV.

This clone was detected ten times or more. CDR3 protein: CASSPSGRNNNQPQHF. DNA for the CDR3: TGTGCCAGCAGTCCTTCCGGGAGAAATAACAATCAGCCCCAGCATTTT. V is TRBV28 and J is TRBJ1-5, with D hard to call. CDR3 length equals 16 residues. Trimming took 5 bases from V and 3 from J, leaving 17 bases between them. Germline V gene sequence: CDR1 MDHEN, CDR2 SYDVKM.

The CDR3 bases are TGTGCCATCAGCCGGGACAGGAGCGCGACTGAAGCTTTCTTT. The encoded protein is CAISRDRSATEAFF. The chain recombines TRBV10-3 with TRBJ1-1; 8 nucleotides line up with TRBD1. CDR3 length equals 14 residues. Germline V lookup: CDR1 ENHRY, CDR2 SYGVKD. Trimming cost V 6 bases and J 5 bases; bases outside gene matches: 8.

The chain recombines TRBV7-2 with TRBJ1-4; possibly TRBD1 for D (6 bases). V was cut by 1 base and J by 8 bases, with 14 bases left in between. The CDR3 consists of 15 residues. Germline values: CDR1 SGHTA, CDR2 FQGNSA. Here the CDR3 reads CASSLVGRGREKLFF. The CDR3, as DNA: TGTGCCAGCAGCTTAGTGGGTAGGGGGAGAGAAAAACTGTTTTTT.

The V call is TRBV28, the J call TRBJ1-5, with D possibly matching TRBD1 (5 bases). V was shortened by 7 bases and J by 6 bases, with 16 bases between the two germline ends. CDR3 length equals 14 residues. Germline V gene lookup returns CDR1 MDHEN and CDR2 SYDVKM. CDR3 sequence (DNA): TGTGCCAGCACTAATGGGGGGGGGTTTCAGCCCCAGCATTTT. Amino acid sequence: CASTNGGGFQPQHF.

The rearrangement joins TRBV5-1 to TRBJ2-1; tentative D call: TRBD2 (5 bases). The CDR3 extends over 13 amino acids. Germline CDR1 is SGHRS and CDR2 is YFSETQ. Trimming stripped 1 base from V and 5 bases from J, with 7 bases between. CDR3 in amino acids: CASSLLGDNEQFF. CDR3 DNA sequence: TGCGCCAGCAGCTTGTTGGGAGACAATGAGCAGTTCTTC.

The V and J genes are TRBV15 and TRBJ2-5; perhaps TRBD2 as D (7 bases). With 1 base removed from V and 9 bases from J, the gap between germline ends came to 9 bases. Germline CDR1 and CDR2: LNHNV and YYDKDF (reference sequence). This CDR3 spans 12 amino acids. The CDR3 DNA reads as TGTGCCACCAGCAGAGTAGGGGGGGCCCAGTACTTC. It codes for CATSRVGGAQYF.

V and J are TRBV2 and TRBJ2-7; 9 positions agree with TRBD1. The CDR3 has 14 residues. Trimming removed 6 bases from V and 3 bases from J; junction bases left unmatched: 6. Per the germline V gene, CDR1 is SNHLY and CDR2 is FYNNEI. CDR3 in amino acids: CASSRDRDLYEQYF. The CDR3 nucleotides are TGTGCCAGCAGCCGGGACAGGGACCTCTACGAGCAGTACTTC. The full variable domain, completed using reference TRBV2 and TRBJ2-7, is EPEVTQTPSHQVTQMGQEVILRCVPISNHLYFYWYRQILGQKVEFLVSFYNNEISEKSEIFDDQFSVERPDGSNFTLKIRSTKLEDSAMYFCASSRDRDLYEQYFGPGTRLTVT.

The V gene is TRBV6-5, the J gene TRBJ2-7; weak D call: TRBD1 (5 bases). CDR3 length equals 14 residues. Trimming cost V 8 bases and J 0 bases, with 14 bases left between them. In germline, CDR1 is MNHEY, CDR2 SVGAGI. The CDR3 DNA follows: TGTGCCAGCGCCGGTTGGGGCAGCTCCTACGAGCAGTACTTC. Translated: CASAGWGSSYEQYF.

The chain combines TRBV5-6 with TRBJ2-7, with a possible D match to TRBD2 (6 bases). V lost 4 bases and J 4 bases, leaving 12 bases between the germline ends. The germline gives CDR1 SGHDT, CDR2 YYEEEE. The CDR3 sequence is 13 residues long. For the CDR3, the DNA is TGTGCCAGCAGCCGACTAGAAGGGTACGAGCAGTACTTC. Translation: CASSRLEGYEQYF.